Following are 32 T cell receptor beta chains from one sample sequenced in a study of blood T cell repertoires in COVID-19 (dated by TCRdb to 2018 to 2020). Library preparation employed the immunoSEQ multiplex PCR assay. The immuneACCESS repertoire file appears here via TCRdb, limited to in-frame rearrangements. These files lack a portion of the clones; in checked studies, under half of the deficit traces to unresolved V genes, and the cause of the others is not known. For this sample the table gives approximately 320,000 clones, of which approximately 85% were detected only once. Together, the top ten hold 7.2% of the sample. Sequenced material: peripheral blood. Receptor source: a human donor in a cohort sampled during active COVID-19.

This sequence joins TRBV19 and TRBJ2-3; D is unclear. V was clipped by 6 bases and J by 6 bases, with 13 bases between them. The CDR3 loop spans 13 amino acids. Germline V gives CDR1 LNHDA, CDR2 SQIVND (reference sequence). CDR3 nucleotide sequence: TGTGCCAGTAGATTTTCTGGCCCCGATACGCAGTATTTT. This translates into CASRFSGPDTQYF.

V usage is TRBV12-3 or TRBV12-4 and J usage is TRBJ2-1; D is ambiguous. This CDR3 contains 13 residues. V dropped 2 bases and J dropped 4 bases, with 6 bases sitting between them. As DNA, the CDR3 is TGTGCCAGCAGTTTACTGGAGTACAATGAGCAGTTCTTC. Protein product: CASSLLEYNEQFF.

In this sample, this clone turned up once. The chain links TRBV10-3 to TRBJ2-7, with a tentative D call TRBD1 (5 bases). The CDR3 is made up of 14 amino acids. V was pared by 3 bases and J by 1 base, with 10 bases between. Germline assignment: CDR1 ENHRY and CDR2 SYGVKD. The DNA for the CDR3 is TGTGCCATCAGTGACCTGACAGATTCCTACGAGCAGTACTTC. This gives the protein CAISDLTDSYEQYF.

V is TRBV14 and J is TRBJ2-7, with TRBD2 as a possible D gene (6 bases). Trimming left V 1 base short and J 3 bases short, with 10 bases between. The CDR3 covers 14 residues. Germline-derived CDR1 and CDR2 are SGHDN and FVKESK. CDR3 nucleotide sequence: TGTGCCAGCAGCCAAGGACTAGTTCGCTACGAGCAGTACTTC. Translating it yields CASSQGLVRYEQYF.

J is TRBJ2-1 and V is TRBV10-2; 7 nucleotides align to TRBD1. The V and J ends lost 3 bases and 8 bases, in that order; junction bases with no gene match: 4. The CDR3 covers 13 residues. Germline loops: CDR1 WSHSY, CDR2 SAAADI. The CDR3 nucleotides read TGCGCCAGCAGTGACCCCACAGGGGATGAGCAGTTCTTC. Encoded protein: CASSDPTGDEQFF.

The chain links TRBV29-1 to TRBJ2-4; weak D call: TRBD1 (6 bases). The V gene lost 7 bases and the J gene lost 7 bases, with 20 bases spanning the gap. The CDR3 extends over 14 amino acids. In germline, CDR1 is SQVTM, CDR2 ANQGSEA. The DNA for the CDR3 is TGCAGCGGGGCTACTGGGGACAAACTGAACATTCAGTACTTC. As protein: CSGATGDKLNIQYF.

The chain joins TRBV7-6 to TRBJ1-2, with D uncertain. Trimming took off 5 bases at V and 2 bases at J, with 15 bases between the two ends. CDR1 SGHVS and CDR2 FNYEAQ come from the germline V gene. The CDR3 contains 15 residues. The CDR3 is CASSVGSPFNYGYTF. The CDR3 nucleotides read TGTGCCAGCAGCGTGGGGAGCCCATTCAACTATGGCTACACCTTC. Full variable domain (outside the CDR3, taken from reference TRBV7-6 and TRBJ1-2): GAGVSQSPRYKVTKRGQDVALRCDPISGHVSLYWYRQALGQGPEFLTYFNYEAQQDKSGLPNDRFSAERPEGSISTLTIQRTEQRDSAMYRCASSVGSPFNYGYTFGSGTRLTVV.

The rearrangement joins TRBV30 to TRBJ2-3; 12 nucleotides match TRBD1. This CDR3 contains 16 residues. Germline values: CDR1 GTSNPN, CDR2 SVGIG (reference sequence). After removal of 4 bases from V and 2 bases from J, the junction contained 7 bases not matched to a gene. The CDR3 reads CAWIAGTGGITDTQYF. The CDR3 nucleotides are TGTGCCTGGATAGCCGGGACAGGGGGCATCACAGATACGCAGTATTTT. The full variable domain, with the rest looked up from reference TRBV30 and TRBJ2-3, is SQTIHQWPATLVQPVGSPLSLECTVEGTSNPNLYWYRQAAGRGLQLLFYSVGIGQISSEVPQNLSASRPQDRQFILSSKKLLLSDSGFYLCAWIAGTGGITDTQYFGPGTRLTVL.

The chain is built from TRBV10-3 and TRBJ2-3; 7 bases agree with TRBD2. Looked up from germline, CDR1 is ENHRY and CDR2 is SYGVKD. The CDR3 covers 13 residues. V shed 7 bases, J shed 1 base, and the junction held 2 bases outside the gene matches. Here the CDR3 DNA reads TGTGCCATCACCCTAGCGGGCACAGATACGCAGTATTTT. The encoded protein is CAITLAGTDTQYF.

This clone was seen once. The chain combines TRBV5-5 with TRBJ1-3; 7 positions match TRBD1. This CDR3 has 14 residues. Looked up from germline, CDR1 is SGHKS and CDR2 is YYEKEE (reference sequence). Unmatched junction bases numbered 9, after V lost 4 bases and J lost 8 bases. The CDR3 region has the DNA TGTGCCAGCAGCATCGGGACAGAATTGGACACCATATATTTT. It encodes CASSIGTELDTIYF.

The chain combines TRBV18 with TRBJ2-3; D possibly corresponds to TRBD2 (6 bases). The length of the CDR3 is 15 residues. From germline, CDR1 is KGHSH and CDR2 LQKENI. Trimming removed 5 bases from V and 3 bases from J, with 15 bases in between. The CDR3 DNA is TGTGCCAGCTCAAGAGTGGCGGGGAGAACAGATACGCAGTATTTT. Residues: CASSRVAGRTDTQYF.

This rearrangement joins TRBV15 to TRBJ1-5, with D hard to call. The V gene lost 0 bases and the J gene lost 4 bases, with 4 bases spanning the gap. Germline V gives CDR1 LNHNV, CDR2 YYDKDF (reference sequence). This CDR3 comprises 13 residues. The CDR3 region is CATSRDLNQPQHF. Here the CDR3 DNA reads TGTGCCACCAGCAGAGATTTAAATCAGCCCCAGCATTTT.

This clone has only a few counts. The chain joins TRBV6-1 to TRBJ1-1; possible D gene TRBD1, 6 bases. Trimming removed 0 bases from V and 10 bases from J, with 12 bases in between. Germline CDR1 MNHNS, CDR2 SASEGT. This CDR3 has 13 amino acids. The CDR3 sequence: CASSEAGRGIAFF. CDR3 nucleotide sequence: TGTGCCAGCAGTGAAGCGGGAAGGGGGATAGCTTTCTTT.

This chain connects TRBV18 to TRBJ2-5; 11 bases align to TRBD1. J was trimmed by 4 bases and V by 6 bases; bases with no gene match: 1. Germline V gene data show CDR1 as KGHSH and CDR2 as LQKENI. This CDR3 is 13 amino acids long. The CDR3 DNA is TGTGCCAGCTCGGGGACAGGGGGAGAGACCCAGTACTTC. It specifies CASSGTGGETQYF.

J is TRBJ2-1 and V is TRBV9; the match to TRBD2 covers 9 bases. The CDR3 contains 16 residues. CDR1 and CDR2 (germline): SGDLS, YYNGEE. Trimming took 1 base from V and 2 from J; bases not matched to a gene: 4. The CDR3 DNA follows: TGTGCCAGCAGCGTAAGAGCGGGGGGCGCCTACAATGAGCAGTTCTTC. Its translation: CASSVRAGGAYNEQFF.

V is TRBV7-9 and J is TRBJ2-7; TRBD1 is a possible D gene (5 bases). Germline CDR1 and CDR2: SEHNR and FQNEAQ (reference sequence). There are 13 residues in the CDR3. The ends were cut back, 3 bases at V and 3 bases at J, with 9 bases in the middle. CDR3 protein: CASSFLDSYEQYF. The DNA of the CDR3 is TGTGCCAGCAGCTTCCTCGACAGCTACGAGCAGTACTTC.

The chain carries TRBV27 and TRBJ1-2; 11 bases match TRBD1. The CDR3 contains 13 residues. The V and J ends lost 7 bases and 8 bases, in that order; junction bases with no gene match: 6. Looked up from germline, CDR1 is MNHEY and CDR2 is SMNVEV (reference sequence). The CDR3 spells CASKGQGVEGYTF. CDR3 nucleotides: TGTGCCAGCAAGGGACAGGGGGTGGAGGGCTACACCTTC.

In this sample, this clone turned up once. The chain joins TRBV30 to TRBJ1-3; TRBD1 matches 8 bases. This CDR3 comprises 14 residues. V was clipped by 2 bases and J by 1 base; unmatched bases: 1. Germline CDR1 and CDR2: GTSNPN and SVGIG (reference sequence). The CDR3 here is CAWSQGASGNTIYF. For the CDR3, the DNA is TGTGCCTGGAGTCAGGGGGCATCTGGAAACACCATATATTTT.

The chain recombines TRBV24-1 with TRBJ2-1; 7 bases are a match to TRBD1. V lost 4 bases to trimming and J lost 5 bases; unmatched junction nucleotides: 7. Germline V gives CDR1 KGHDR, CDR2 SFDVKD. The CDR3 has 15 amino acids. CDR3 residues: CATSERQGVNNEQFF. Here the CDR3 DNA reads TGTGCCACCAGTGAGCGGCAGGGGGTCAACAATGAGCAGTTCTTC.

Note on this clone: Different DNA sequences within this sample yield the same CDR3. J is TRBJ1-1 and V is TRBV6-5; possible D gene TRBD1, 5 bases. CDR1 MNHEY and CDR2 SVGAGI come from the germline V gene. The ends were cut back, 4 bases at V and 0 bases at J, with 6 bases in the middle. The CDR3 sequence is 13 residues long. CDR3 sequence: CASSLTVNTEAFF. CDR3 DNA: TGTGCCAGCAGTTTGACAGTGAACACTGAAGCTTTCTTT.

The chain uses TRBV6-4 and TRBJ2-1, with D possibly being TRBD2 (8 bases). The CDR3 covers 19 residues. Deletions cut 5 bases from V and 0 bases from J, with 23 bases between. CDR1 and CDR2 from the germline V gene are MRHNA and SNTAGT. CDR3 nucleotide sequence: TGTGCCAGCAGTCCGGGGGGGACAGTTTCTTTGAGCTCCTACAATGAGCAGTTCTTC. Translated, it gives CASSPGGTVSLSSYNEQFF.

This clone was observed a handful of times. This sequence joins TRBV6-6 and TRBJ1-6; the D gene is possibly TRBD1 (5 bases). CDR1 and CDR2 (germline): MNHNY, SVGAGI (reference sequence). This CDR3 spans 16 amino acids. Trimming pared 0 bases from V and 7 bases from J, leaving 13 bases between. The CDR3 DNA reads TGTGCCAGCAGTTACTCGACAGACCGAACAAATTCACCCCTCCACTTT. It encodes CASSYSTDRTNSPLHF.

V gene TRBV5-1 combines with J gene TRBJ1-1; no clear D gene. CDR1 and CDR2 (germline): SGHRS, YFSETQ. The V end was cut by 0 bases, the J end by 2 bases, with 11 bases between. The length of the CDR3 is 15 residues. CDR3 coding DNA: TGCGCCAGCAGCTTGGACGGTGCGGGAAACACTGAAGCTTTCTTT. The encoded protein is CASSLDGAGNTEAFF.

CDR3: CASSLEPTGRSDNEQFF. The CDR3 coding sequence is TGTGCCAGCAGCTTAGAACCGACAGGGCGGTCAGACAATGAGCAGTTCTTC. The gene calls are TRBV7-9 and TRBJ2-1; 7 nucleotides align to TRBD1. The CDR3 is made up of 17 amino acids. In germline, CDR1 is SEHNR, CDR2 FQNEAQ (reference sequence). J lost 5 bases, V lost 1 base, and 11 bases had no gene match.

In its sample, this clone was seen a few times. The chain has TRBV20-1 and TRBJ2-1; TRBD2 might be the D (6 bases). The CDR3 runs 11 residues. Germline CDR1 reads DFQATT; CDR2 reads SNEGSKA (reference sequence). The V end was cut by 6 bases, the J end by 9 bases, with 12 bases between. The CDR3, as DNA: TGCAGTGCAGTTGGGGGAGGTGAGCAGTTCTTC. This sequence encodes CSAVGGGEQFF.

The gene calls are TRBV4-1 and TRBJ2-3; 7 nucleotides line up with TRBD1. CDR3 length equals 15 residues. V was clipped by 4 bases and J by 2 bases; unmatched bases: 6. Germline lookup yields CDR1 MGHRA and CDR2 YSYEKL. The CDR3 loop reads CASSLGQVVTDTQYF. The DNA of the CDR3 is TGCGCCAGCAGCCTTGGACAGGTTGTCACAGATACGCAGTATTTT.

This clone was picked up one time. V usage is TRBV28 and J usage is TRBJ2-5; TRBD2 might be the D (7 bases). CDR3 length: 16 amino acids. Deletions cut 5 bases from V and 4 bases from J, with 20 bases between. The V gene's germline CDR1 is MDHEN and CDR2 SYDVKM. The chain's CDR3 is CASSPRGASFIETQYF. The CDR3 coding sequence is TGTGCCAGCAGTCCCCGGGGGGCCTCGTTTATAGAGACCCAGTACTTC.

This clone was picked up one time. The rearrangement joins TRBV27 to TRBJ2-2; D may be TRBD1 (5 bases). CDR1 and CDR2 from the germline V gene are MNHEY and SMNVEV (reference sequence). Trimming stripped 3 bases from V and 3 bases from J, with 8 bases between. This CDR3 comprises 14 residues. CDR3 DNA: TGTGCCAGCAGTTTGGGGCCTTACACCGGGGAGCTGTTTTTT. Translated: CASSLGPYTGELFF.

This clone has a handful of counts. The chain joins TRBV6-5 to TRBJ1-1; 7 bases are shared with TRBD1. The CDR3 is made up of 14 amino acids. Trimming removed 8 bases from V and 0 bases from J; junction bases left unmatched: 6. Germline loops: CDR1 MNHEY, CDR2 SVGAGI. CDR3 amino acids: CASRDSFMNTEAFF. CDR3 sequence (DNA): TGTGCCAGCCGGGACAGTTTTATGAACACTGAAGCTTTCTTT.

With regard to this clone: The same CDR3 is also encoded by other DNA sequences in this sample. This chain connects TRBV9 to TRBJ1-1; tentatively, D is TRBD1 (5 bases). The CDR3 loop spans 13 amino acids. Per the germline V gene, CDR1 is SGDLS and CDR2 is YYNGEE. V lost 3 bases to trimming and J lost 3 bases, with 9 bases between them. The CDR3 nucleotides are TGTGCCAGCAGCGCCCAGGGTTACACTGAAGCTTTCTTT. Its translation: CASSAQGYTEAFF.

The chain is built from TRBV25-1 and TRBJ2-6; 12 nucleotides line up with TRBD1. Germline assignment: CDR1 MGHDK and CDR2 SYGVNS. The V segment lost 8 bases and the J segment 2 bases; nucleotides outside the gene matches: 7. The CDR3 contains 17 residues. Written as DNA, the CDR3 is TGTGCCAGCTCCCGGGACAGGGGGCTCGCTGGGGCCAACGTCCTGACTTTC. Protein sequence: CASSRDRGLAGANVLTF.

In its sample, this clone was seen many times. The chain is built from TRBV18 and TRBJ1-1; the D gene is possibly TRBD1 (5 bases). Trimming stripped 3 bases from V and 4 bases from J, with 15 bases between. The length of the CDR3 is 15 residues. Germline V lookup: CDR1 KGHSH, CDR2 LQKENI. CDR3 coding DNA: TGTGCCAGCTCACCGGGACTGGAAAGGAGCACTGAAGCTTTCTTT. Protein: CASSPGLERSTEAFF. The full variable domain, with the rest looked up from reference TRBV18 and TRBJ1-1, is NAGVMQNPRHLVRRRGQEARLRCSPMKGHSHVYWYRQLPEEGLKFMVYLQKENIIDESGMPKERFSAEFPKEGPSILRIQQVVRGDSAAYFCASSPGLERSTEAFFGQGTRLTVV.